This T cell receptor beta chain appears in the sequencing data of a study of blood T cell repertoires in COVID-19. CDR3 length: 14 amino acids. The V gene's germline CDR1 is SGHAT and CDR2 FQNNGV. V was cut by 0 bases and J by 15 bases, with 18 bases left in between. Data came from immunoSEQ multiplex PCR; TCRdb stores just in-frame clones and leaves some out. In the table there are 150,000 to 180,000 clones, 65% to 90% of which are singletons. What was sequenced was peripheral blood. The clonotype was recovered from a woman aged 60-75 years with COVID-19, enrolled during active disease. The chain employs TRBV11-2 and TRBJ2-1; D may be TRBD2 (5 bases). The CDR3: CASSLEPTGKLMFF. The CDR3 DNA reads as TGTGCCAGCAGCTTAGAGCCAACCGGGAAATTAATGTTCTTC.